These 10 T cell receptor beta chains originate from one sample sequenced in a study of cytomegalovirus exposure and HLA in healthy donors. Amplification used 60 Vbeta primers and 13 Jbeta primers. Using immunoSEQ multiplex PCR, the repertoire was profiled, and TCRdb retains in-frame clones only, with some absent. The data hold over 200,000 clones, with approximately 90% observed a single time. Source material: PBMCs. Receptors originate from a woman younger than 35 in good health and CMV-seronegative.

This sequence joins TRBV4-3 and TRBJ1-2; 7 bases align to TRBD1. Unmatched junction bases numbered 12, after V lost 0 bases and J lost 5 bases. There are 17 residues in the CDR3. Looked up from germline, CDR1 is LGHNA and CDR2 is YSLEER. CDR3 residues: CASSQDAPTGFGYGYTF. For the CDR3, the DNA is TGCGCCAGCAGCCAAGACGCCCCGACAGGGTTTGGGTATGGCTACACCTTC.

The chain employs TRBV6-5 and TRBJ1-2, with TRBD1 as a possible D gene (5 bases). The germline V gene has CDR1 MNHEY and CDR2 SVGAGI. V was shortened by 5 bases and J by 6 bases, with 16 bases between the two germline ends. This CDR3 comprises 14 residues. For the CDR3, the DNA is TGTGCCAGCAGTCCGGGACTCCTGGCGGATGGCTACACCTTC. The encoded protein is CASSPGLLADGYTF.

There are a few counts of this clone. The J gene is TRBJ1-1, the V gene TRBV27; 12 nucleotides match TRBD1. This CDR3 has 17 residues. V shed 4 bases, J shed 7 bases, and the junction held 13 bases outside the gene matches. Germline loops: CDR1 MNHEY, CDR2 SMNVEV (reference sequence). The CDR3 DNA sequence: TGTGCCAGCAGTTCACTCGGGACAGGGGGCGAACCCTATGAAGCTTTCTTT. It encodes CASSSLGTGGEPYEAFF.

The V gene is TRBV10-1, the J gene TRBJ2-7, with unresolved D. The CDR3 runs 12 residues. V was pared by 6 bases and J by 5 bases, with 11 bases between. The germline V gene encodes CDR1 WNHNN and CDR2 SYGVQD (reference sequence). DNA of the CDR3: TGCGCCAGCAGCGGTACTTTGGACGAGCAGTACTTC. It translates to CASSGTLDEQYF.

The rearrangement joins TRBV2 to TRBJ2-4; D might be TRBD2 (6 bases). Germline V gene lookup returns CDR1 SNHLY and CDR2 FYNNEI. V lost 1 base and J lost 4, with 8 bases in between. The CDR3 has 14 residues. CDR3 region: CASSEGGMKNIQYF. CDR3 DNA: TGTGCCAGCAGTGAAGGCGGGATGAAAAACATTCAGTACTTC.

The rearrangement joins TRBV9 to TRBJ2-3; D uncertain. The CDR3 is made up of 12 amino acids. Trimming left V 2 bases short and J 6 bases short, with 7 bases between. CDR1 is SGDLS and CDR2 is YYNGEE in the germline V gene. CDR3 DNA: TGTGCCAGCAGCGTTCCACGGGATACGCAGTATTTT. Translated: CASSVPRDTQYF.

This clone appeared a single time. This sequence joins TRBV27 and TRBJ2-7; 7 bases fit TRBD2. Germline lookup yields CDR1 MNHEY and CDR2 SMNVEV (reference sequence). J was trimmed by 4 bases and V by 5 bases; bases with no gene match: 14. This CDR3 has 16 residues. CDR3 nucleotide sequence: TGTGCCAGCAGTCCGTTAGGTGCGGGAGATTGGTACGAGCAGTACTTC. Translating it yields CASSPLGAGDWYEQYF.

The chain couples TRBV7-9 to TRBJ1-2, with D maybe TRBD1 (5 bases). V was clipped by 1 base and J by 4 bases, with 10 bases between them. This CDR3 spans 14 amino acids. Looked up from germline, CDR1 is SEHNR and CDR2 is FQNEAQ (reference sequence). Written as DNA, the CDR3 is TGTGCCAGCAGCTTAGTAGGGGTGGGCTATGGCTACACCTTC. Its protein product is CASSLVGVGYGYTF.

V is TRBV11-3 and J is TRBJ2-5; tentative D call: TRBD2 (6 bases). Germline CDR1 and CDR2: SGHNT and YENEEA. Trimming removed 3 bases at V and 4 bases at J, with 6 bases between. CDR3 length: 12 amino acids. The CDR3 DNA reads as TGTGCCAGCAGCTTCGGGGGAGAGACCCAGTACTTC. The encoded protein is CASSFGGETQYF.

CDR3 region: CASSLFGTDPTGAGANVLTF. CDR3 sequence (DNA): TGTGCCAGCAGTTTATTTGGGACAGACCCTACAGGGGCCGGGGCCAACGTCCTGACTTTC. V gene TRBV27 combines with J gene TRBJ2-6; 7 nucleotides agree with TRBD1. The CDR3 consists of 20 residues. The germline gives CDR1 MNHEY, CDR2 SMNVEV (reference sequence). V shed 1 base and J 4 bases; nucleotides not matched to a gene: 16. The entire variable domain, with the rest obtained from reference TRBV27 and TRBJ2-6, is as follows: EAQVTQNPRYLITVTGKKLTVTCSQNMNHEYMSWYRQDPGLGLRQIYYSMNVEVTDKGDVPEGYKVSRKEKRNFPLILESPSPNQTSLYFCASSLFGTDPTGAGANVLTFGAGSRLTVL.